The 15 T cell receptor beta chains listed next were all sequenced from one sample in a study of T-cell memory formation after mild COVID-19. TCRdb passed the 5' RACE reads through MiXCR, listing each CDR3 protein once. The profile shows around 340,000 distinct CDR3 sequences, around a sixth of them singletons. The sample consisted of PBMCs or a T cell subset sorted from them (not recorded which). Source of these receptors: a man younger than 30 who had mild COVID-19 (a few samples of this study predate the infection). Cell type and time point are not known.

The chain has TRBV7-9 and TRBJ2-7; D gene ambiguous. Germline CDR1 reads SEHNR; CDR2 reads FQNEAQ (reference sequence). Deletions cut 4 bases from V and 1 base from J, with 8 bases between. This CDR3 is 13 amino acids long. The CDR3 DNA reads TGTGCCAGCAGCTCATTTAAGTCCTACGAGCAGTACGTC. The encoded protein is CASSSFKSYEQYV.

The J gene is TRBJ1-2, the V gene TRBV5-1; D might be TRBD1 (5 bases). V was trimmed by 2 bases and J by 3 bases, leaving 17 bases between them. Per the germline V gene, CDR1 is SGHRS and CDR2 is YFSETQ. The length of the CDR3 is 16 residues. The CDR3 spells CASSLGARMLYYGYTF. The CDR3 bases are TGCGCCAGCAGCTTAGGGGCGCGGATGCTCTACTATGGCTACACCTTC.

The gene calls are TRBV7-8 and TRBJ1-5; D is perhaps TRBD1 (5 bases). V was shortened by 2 bases and J by 7 bases, with 21 bases between the two germline ends. Germline V gene lookup returns CDR1 SGHVS and CDR2 FQNEAQ. There are 17 residues in the CDR3. This chain's CDR3 is CASSLSRVGAGRQPQHF. The CDR3 coding sequence is TGTGCCAGCAGCTTAAGTAGGGTAGGAGCAGGGAGGCAGCCCCAGCATTTT.

This clonotype was found a few times. The chain links TRBV5-6 to TRBJ2-2; perhaps TRBD1 as D (6 bases). This CDR3 is 17 amino acids long. V lost 3 bases and J lost 5, with 20 bases in between. From germline, CDR1 is SGHDT and CDR2 YYEEEE. In nucleotides, the CDR3 is TGTGCCAGCAGCTCACTGGGCCAGGGGCTGGGGACCGGGGAGCTGTTTTTT. Its translation: CASSSLGQGLGTGELFF. The full variable domain, completed using reference TRBV5-6 and TRBJ2-2, is DAGVTQSPTHLIKTRGQQVTLRCSPKSGHDTVSWYQQALGQGPQFIFQYYEEEERQRGNFPDRFSGHQFPNYSSELNVNALLLGDSALYLCASSSLGQGLGTGELFFGEGSRLTVL.

V usage is TRBV7-9 and J usage is TRBJ2-1; 9 bases match TRBD1. Germline loops: CDR1 SEHNR, CDR2 FQNEAQ (reference sequence). The CDR3 runs to 16 residues. The junction had 3 bases not matched to a gene; V was cut back by 1 base and J by 2 bases. This chain's CDR3 is CASSLGGQGPYNEQFF. DNA of the CDR3: TGTGCCAGCAGCTTAGGGGGACAGGGTCCCTACAATGAGCAGTTCTTC.

The V and J genes are TRBV12-3 or TRBV12-4 and TRBJ1-3; D gene unclear. V gave up 8 bases and J gave up 1 base, with 12 bases separating them. The CDR3 extends over 14 amino acids. The CDR3 protein is CASLPGVSGNTIYF. The CDR3 coding sequence is TGTGCCAGCCTCCCCGGGGTTTCTGGAAACACCATATATTTT.

The chain joins TRBV6-5 to TRBJ2-5, with TRBD2 matching 12 bases. The CDR3 is 18 amino acids. With V trimmed by 4 bases and J by 6 bases, 15 bases remained unmatched. Germline V gives CDR1 MNHEY, CDR2 SVGAGI. The CDR3 DNA reads as TGTGCCAGCAGTTTCTACCTAGCGGGGGGGCCGATGGTGAAGACCCAGTACTTC. Amino acids: CASSFYLAGGPMVKTQYF.

V and J are TRBV6-5 and TRBJ2-7; weak D call: TRBD2 (6 bases). Germline CDR1 reads MNHEY; CDR2 reads SVGAGI. The CDR3 loop spans 15 amino acids. V was pared by 5 bases and J by 3 bases, with 17 bases between. The CDR3: CASSPTVMGGYEQYV. CDR3 bases: TGTGCCAGCAGTCCCACCGTCATGGGGGGCTACGAGCAGTACGTC.

This clonotype showed up many times. The chain couples TRBV9 to TRBJ2-7, with D possibly TRBD2 on 7 matching bases. There are 16 residues in the CDR3. Germline V gene lookup returns CDR1 SGDLS and CDR2 YYNGEE. Trimming left V 0 bases short and J 3 bases short, with 16 bases between. The CDR3, as DNA: TGTGCCAGCAGCGTAGACCGCGGGGGCTCTCTCTACGAGCAGTACTTC. It encodes CASSVDRGGSLYEQYF. The whole variable domain, remainder taken from reference TRBV9 and TRBJ2-7, is DSGVTQTPKHLITATGQRVTLRCSPRSGDLSVYWYQQSLDQGLQFLIQYYNGEERAKGNILERFSAQQFPDLHSELNLSSLELGDSALYFCASSVDRGGSLYEQYFGPGTRLTVT.

The chain combines TRBV15 with TRBJ1-2; 7 bases fit TRBD1. Germline values: CDR1 LNHNV, CDR2 YYDKDF (reference sequence). This CDR3 contains 15 residues. V shed 2 bases, J shed 4 bases, and the junction held 7 bases outside the gene matches. CDR3 bases: TGTGCCACCAGCAGAAGGCAGGGGGGCGCCTATGGCTACACCTTC. This encodes CATSRRQGGAYGYTF.

J is TRBJ2-5 and V is TRBV25-1; 7 bases line up with TRBD2. Trimming took 3 bases from V and 4 from J; bases not matched to a gene: 14. Looked up from germline, CDR1 is MGHDK and CDR2 is SYGVNS. This CDR3 is 17 amino acids long. For the CDR3, the DNA is TGTGCCAGCAGTGAGAGAGATCGGGGGGATTGGGGAGAGACCCAGTACTTC. Translation: CASSERDRGDWGETQYF.

Only a few counts were recorded for this clonotype. The chain is built from TRBV4-2 and TRBJ1-1; D may be TRBD1 (5 bases). The CDR3 has 12 residues. CDR1 and CDR2 (germline): LGHNA, YNFKEQ. Deletions cut 5 bases from V and 10 bases from J, with 14 bases between. The CDR3: CASSIRGLVAFF. The CDR3 DNA follows: TGTGCCAGCAGCATTCGGGGCTTGGTAGCTTTCTTT.

This clonotype was seen more than once but under ten times. Germline and junction disagree at one end, which may indicate a read error. This sequence joins TRBV5-6 and TRBJ1-3; D is uncertain. This CDR3 is 11 amino acids long. CDR1 and CDR2 from the germline V gene are SGHDT and YYEEEE. Here the CDR3 reads CASSFDGQVHF. In DNA form, the CDR3 reads TGTGCCAGCAGCTTCGACGGCCAGGTTCATTTT.

This clonotype was seen a handful of times. The rearrangement joins TRBV12-3 or TRBV12-4 to TRBJ2-5; D is possibly TRBD2 (5 bases). Trimming took off 6 bases at V and 4 bases at J, with 12 bases between the two ends. The CDR3 spans 13 residues. The CDR3 region has the DNA TGTGCCAGCAGCCCCACTAGTACAGAGACCCAGTACTTC. Residues: CASSPTSTETQYF.

This sequence joins TRBV4-1 and TRBJ1-4, with D possibly matching TRBD1 (6 bases). Deletions cut 4 bases from V and 2 bases from J, with 20 bases between. CDR1 and CDR2 (germline): MGHRA, YSYEKL. The CDR3 has 18 amino acids. The CDR3: CASSPGRGALSTNEKLFF. CDR3 in DNA: TGCGCCAGCAGCCCCGGCCGGGGGGCTCTTTCGACTAATGAAAAACTGTTTTTT.